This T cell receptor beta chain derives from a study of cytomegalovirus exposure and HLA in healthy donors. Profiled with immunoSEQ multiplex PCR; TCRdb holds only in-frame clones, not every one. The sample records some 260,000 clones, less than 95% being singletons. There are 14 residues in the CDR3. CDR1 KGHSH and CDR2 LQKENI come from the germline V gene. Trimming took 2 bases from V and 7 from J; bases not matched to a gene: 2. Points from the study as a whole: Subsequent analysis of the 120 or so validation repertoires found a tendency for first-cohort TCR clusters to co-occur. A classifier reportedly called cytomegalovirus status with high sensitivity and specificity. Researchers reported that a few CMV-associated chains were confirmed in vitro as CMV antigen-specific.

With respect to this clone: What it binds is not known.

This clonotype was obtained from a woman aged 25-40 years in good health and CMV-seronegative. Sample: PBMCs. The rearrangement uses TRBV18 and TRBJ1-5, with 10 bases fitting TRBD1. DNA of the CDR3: TGTGCCAGCTCACCAGACAGGGGGCACCAGCCCCAGCATTTT. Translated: CASSPDRGHQPQHF.